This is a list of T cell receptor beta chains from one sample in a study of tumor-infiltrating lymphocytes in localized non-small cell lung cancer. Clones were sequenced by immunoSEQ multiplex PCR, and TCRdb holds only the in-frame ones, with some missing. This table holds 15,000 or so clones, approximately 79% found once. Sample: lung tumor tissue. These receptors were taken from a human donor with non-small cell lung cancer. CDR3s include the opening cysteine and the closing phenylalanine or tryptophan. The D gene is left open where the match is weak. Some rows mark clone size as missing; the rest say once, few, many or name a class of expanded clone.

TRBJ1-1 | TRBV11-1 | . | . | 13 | TGTGCCAGCAGCTTGGCAGTAAACACTGAAGCTTTCTTT | CASSLAVNTEAFF
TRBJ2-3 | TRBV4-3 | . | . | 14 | TGCGCCAGCAGCCAAGTTAGGGTTACAGATACGCAGTATTTT | CASSQVRVTDTQYF
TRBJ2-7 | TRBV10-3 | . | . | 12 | TGTGCCATCAGCGGACAGTCCTACGAGCAGTACTTC | CAISGQSYEQYF
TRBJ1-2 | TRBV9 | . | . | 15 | TGTGCCAGCAGCGTAGGGGCAGGAACTACTTATGGCTACACCTTC | CASSVGAGTTYGYTF
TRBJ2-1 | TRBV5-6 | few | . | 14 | TGTGCCAGCAGCTTGGGGGACGGATACAATGAACAGTTCTTC | CASSLGDGYNEQFF
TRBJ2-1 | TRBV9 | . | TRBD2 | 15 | TGTGCCAGCAGCGAAAGCGGGAGTCACTACAATGAGCAGTTCTTC | CASSESGSHYNEQFF
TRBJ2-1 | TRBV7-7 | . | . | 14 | TGTGCTAGCAGCTTAAATGGCAGGTACAATGAGCAGTTCTTC | CASSLNGRYNEQFF
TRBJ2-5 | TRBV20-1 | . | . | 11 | TGCAGTGCTCCTTTGGGGGAGACCCAGTACTTC | CSAPLGETQYF
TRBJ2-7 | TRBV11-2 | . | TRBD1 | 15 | TGTGCCAGCAGCTTAGGCGGACAGGGAGTGTACGAGCAGTACTTC | CASSLGGQGVYEQYF
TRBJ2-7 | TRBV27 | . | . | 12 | TGTGCCAGCAAAAAGGGGGGGCACGAGCAGTACTTC | CASKKGGHEQYF
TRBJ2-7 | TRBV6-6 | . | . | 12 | TGTGCCACCACGGACAGAAAAAACGAGCAGTACTTC | CATTDRKNEQYF
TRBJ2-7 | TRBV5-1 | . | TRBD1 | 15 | TGCGCCAGCAGCTTGTACCGGGACAGGGGCGACGAGCAGTACTTC | CASSLYRDRGDEQYF
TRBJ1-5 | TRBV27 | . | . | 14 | TGTGCCAGCAGTTTGTACGGGGTCAATCAGCCCCAGCATTTT | CASSLYGVNQPQHF
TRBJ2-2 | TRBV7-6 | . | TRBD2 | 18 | TGTGCCAGCAGCTTGGGGGCTCTAGCGGGATGGGACACCGGGGAGCTGTTTTTT | CASSLGALAGWDTGELFF
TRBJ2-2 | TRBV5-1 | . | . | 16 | TGCGCCAGCAGCTTAGGCCGGACTGGTAACACCGGGGAGCTGTTTTTT | CASSLGRTGNTGELFF
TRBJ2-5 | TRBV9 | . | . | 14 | TGTGCCAGCAGCGTTAGTAGCGACCAAGAGACCCAGTACTTC | CASSVSSDQETQYF
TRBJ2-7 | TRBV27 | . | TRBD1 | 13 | TGTGCCAGTTCCGGACAGGTTAGATCCGCCCTGTACTTC | CASSGQVRSALYF
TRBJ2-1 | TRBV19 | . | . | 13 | TGTGCCAGTAGTACGCAGATGTACAATGAGCAGTTCTTC | CASSTQMYNEQFF
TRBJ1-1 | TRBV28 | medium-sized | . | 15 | TGTGCCAGCAGTTTAAGGCAGACTGGCAACACTGAAGCTTTCTTT | CASSLRQTGNTEAFF
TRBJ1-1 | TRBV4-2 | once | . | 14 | TGTGCCAGCAGCCAAGGTGCAGAAAACACTGAAGCTTTCTTT | CASSQGAENTEAFF
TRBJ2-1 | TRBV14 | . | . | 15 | TGTGCCAGCAGCCGGGACTCTAGCTCCTACAATGAGCAGTTCTTC | CASSRDSSSYNEQFF
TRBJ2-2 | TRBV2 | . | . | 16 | TGTGCCAGCACGCATGAGGGGGGGAGTGTTACCGGGGAGCTGTTTTTT | CASTHEGGSVTGELFF
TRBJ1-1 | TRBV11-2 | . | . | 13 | TGTGCCAGCAGCTTAGAGGTAGACAGGGAAGCTTTCTTT | CASSLEVDREAFF
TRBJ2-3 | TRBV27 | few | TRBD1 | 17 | TGTGCCAGCAGTTCCCGGCCCCTACAGGGGGCAAGGGATACGCAGTATTTT | CASSSRPLQGARDTQYF
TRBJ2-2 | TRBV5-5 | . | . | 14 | TGTGCCAGCAGCTCGACAGTGAACACCGGGGAGCTGTTTTTT | CASSSTVNTGELFF